This passage covers 14 T cell receptor beta chains from one sample sequenced in a study of blood T cell repertoires in COVID-19. Using immunoSEQ multiplex PCR, the repertoire was profiled, and TCRdb retains in-frame clones only, with some absent. The sample contains about 190,000 clones, roughly nine tenths of which appear only once. The sequenced sample consisted of peripheral blood. These receptors were collected from a man aged 35-49 years with acute or convalescent COVID-19.

The gene calls are TRBV10-3 and TRBJ2-1; TRBD2 agrees at 9 bases. The germline gives CDR1 ENHRY, CDR2 SYGVKD. V shed 3 bases, J shed 6 bases, and the junction held 3 bases outside the gene matches. The CDR3 sequence is 14 residues long. The CDR3 protein is CAISDLAGLNEQFF. The DNA for the CDR3 is TGTGCCATCAGTGATCTAGCGGGGCTCAATGAGCAGTTCTTC.

J is TRBJ2-1 and V is TRBV5-1, with 10 bases lining up with TRBD2. CDR1 is SGHRS, CDR2 YFSETQ, per germline. This CDR3 comprises 16 residues. Trimming cost V 0 bases and J 9 bases; bases outside gene matches: 9. CDR3 nucleotides: TGCGCCAGCAGCTTGGCCGGGACAGCGGGAGGGGGTGAGCAGTTCTTC. This translates into CASSLAGTAGGGEQFF. Full variable domain (outside the CDR3, taken from reference TRBV5-1 and TRBJ2-1): KAGVTQTPRYLIKTRGQQVTLSCSPISGHRSVSWYQQTPGQGLQFLFEYFSETQRNKGNFPGRFSGRQFSNSRSEMNVSTLELGDSALYLCASSLAGTAGGGEQFFGPGTRLTVL.

This rearrangement joins TRBV15 to TRBJ2-3; TRBD2 agrees at 9 bases. CDR1 is LNHNV, CDR2 YYDKDF, per germline (reference sequence). J lost 8 bases, V lost 5 bases, and 8 bases had no gene match. The CDR3 totals 14 residues. In DNA, the CDR3 is TGTGCCACCAGCCCTTGGGTAGCGGGGGCTACGCAGTATTTT. Protein sequence: CATSPWVAGATQYF.

This CDR3 is CASSLAAGAINSPLHF. Written as DNA, the CDR3 is TGTGCCAGCAGCTTAGCGGCAGGGGCCATTAATTCACCCCTCCACTTT. This chain links TRBV7-2 with TRBJ1-6, with a possible D match to TRBD1 (6 bases). This CDR3 is 16 amino acids long. Germline V gives CDR1 SGHTA, CDR2 FQGNSA. Trimming left V 0 bases short and J 6 bases short, with 12 bases between.

This chain links TRBV5-6 with TRBJ1-4; 7 bases are shared with TRBD1. V trimming: 0 bases; J trimming: 9 bases; junction bases outside the gene matches: 8. The CDR3 has 15 amino acids. Germline V CDR1 and CDR2: SGHDT, YYEEEE. The CDR3 sequence: CASSLGQGGGKKLFF. CDR3 DNA sequence: TGTGCCAGCAGCTTGGGACAGGGCGGTGGGAAAAAACTGTTTTTT.

The rearrangement uses TRBV19 and TRBJ2-3, with 7 bases identical to TRBD2. Unmatched junction bases numbered 3, after V lost 6 bases and J lost 0 bases. The CDR3 contains 14 residues. In germline, CDR1 is LNHDA, CDR2 SQIVND (reference sequence). CDR3 sequence (DNA): TGTGCCAGTAGATTCGGGGGGAGCACAGATACGCAGTATTTT. This codes for CASRFGGSTDTQYF.

This clone was picked up one time. The rearrangement links TRBV5-1 to TRBJ2-3; TRBD2 is a possible D gene (5 bases). Germline lookup yields CDR1 SGHRS and CDR2 YFSETQ. V was clipped by 0 bases and J by 2 bases, with 13 bases between them. The CDR3 is made up of 16 amino acids. The CDR3 nucleotides read TGCGCCAGCAGCTTGGTCGGGGAAAGGAACACAGATACGCAGTATTTT. Translated, it gives CASSLVGERNTDTQYF. The full variable domain, completed using reference TRBV5-1 and TRBJ2-3, is KAGVTQTPRYLIKTRGQQVTLSCSPISGHRSVSWYQQTPGQGLQFLFEYFSETQRNKGNFPGRFSGRQFSNSRSEMNVSTLELGDSALYLCASSLVGERNTDTQYFGPGTRLTVL.

The genes are TRBV6-5 and TRBJ2-7; TRBD1 matches at 7 bases. The CDR3 spans 14 residues. CDR1 MNHEY and CDR2 SVGAGI come from the germline V gene. With 6 bases clipped from V and 6 bases from J, the junction kept 11 bases outside the gene matches. This CDR3 reads CASRRGRMTGEQYF. The CDR3 coding sequence is TGTGCCAGCAGAAGGGGGCGCATGACTGGCGAGCAGTACTTC.

A word on this clone: Within the sample, other DNA sequences also encode this same CDR3. The chain combines TRBV6-2 or TRBV6-3 with TRBJ2-7; D call uncertain. The CDR3 has 11 amino acids. Germline CDR1 is MNHEY and CDR2 is SVGEGT. V lost 2 bases to trimming and J lost 3 bases, with 2 bases between them. CDR3 region: CASSYLYEQYF. The CDR3 DNA reads TGTGCCAGCAGTTACCTCTACGAGCAGTACTTC.

The chain carries TRBV2 and TRBJ2-3; D perhaps matches TRBD1 (5 bases). From germline, CDR1 is SNHLY and CDR2 FYNNEI. This CDR3 has 14 residues. The germline V and J ends were trimmed by 4 bases and 5 bases, with 13 bases remaining between them. CDR3 sequence reads: CASSGPGSLDTQYF. The CDR3 DNA follows: TGTGCCAGCAGTGGTCCAGGGTCCTTAGATACGCAGTATTTT.

J is TRBJ1-5 and V is TRBV5-1, with D unresolved. CDR3 size: 14 residues. Germline CDR1 SGHRS, CDR2 YFSETQ. Trimming cost V 0 bases and J 6 bases, with 10 bases left between them. The CDR3 bases are TGCGCCAGCAGCTTGGTCCCGACTCTTCAGCCCCAGCATTTT. Residues: CASSLVPTLQPQHF.

The chain carries TRBV3-1 (or the pseudogene TRBV3-2) and TRBJ1-1; D unresolved. CDR1 is LGHDT and CDR2 is YNNKEL in the germline V gene (reference sequence). The CDR3 consists of 14 residues. Trimming stripped 2 bases from V and 5 bases from J, with 12 bases between. The CDR3 coding sequence is TGTGCCAGCAGCCAACCCGGAGGAGGTACTGAAGCTTTCTTT. It translates to CASSQPGGGTEAFF.

The rearrangement joins TRBV7-9 to TRBJ1-1, with 7 bases aligning to TRBD1. The length of the CDR3 is 14 residues. Germline loops: CDR1 SEHNR, CDR2 FQNEAQ (reference sequence). J lost 4 bases, V lost 2 bases, and 4 bases had no gene match. The CDR3: CASSLQGDGTEAFF. The DNA of the CDR3 is TGTGCCAGCAGCTTACAGGGGGATGGCACTGAAGCTTTCTTT.

The chain employs TRBV7-9 and TRBJ2-3, with TRBD1 matching 8 bases. The trim removed 2 bases at V and 8 bases at J, leaving 15 bases unmatched. From germline, CDR1 is SEHNR and CDR2 FQNEAQ (reference sequence). CDR3 length equals 17 residues. CDR3 DNA: TGTGCCAGCAGCTTACCGACCGAGGACAGGGTGTATGGTACGCAGTATTTT. The encoded protein is CASSLPTEDRVYGTQYF.